This T cell receptor beta chain was recorded in a study of cytotoxic CD8 clonotypes in ibrutinib-treated CLL. The wider study: Within the patient group, eleven to twelve were relapsed/refractory and approximately 16 treatment-naive, and around 17 were IGHV unmutated. Patients gave response samples after a median around twelve months of treatment, range 6 to 36.

The CDR3 is 13 amino acids. After removal of 7 bases from V and 5 bases from J, the junction contained 7 bases not matched to a gene. The V gene's germline CDR1 is SNHLY and CDR2 FYNNEI. Study results and limitations: Elevated clonality accompanied ibrutinib response, with a return toward baseline values at progression.

Libraries were prepared by immunoSEQ multiplex PCR; TCRdb keeps only in-frame clonotypes and omits some of them. The table includes about 85,000 clones, more than 75% detected once. This clone was counted a few times. Its antigen is not known. The receptor comes from a human donor with chronic lymphocytic leukemia. This rearrangement joins TRBV2 to TRBJ2-5, with 7 bases matching TRBD1. This sample comprised PBMCs, obtained after 12 months of ibrutinib treatment. For the CDR3, the DNA is TGTGCCAGCACCCTGGACAGGAGCGAGACCCAGTACTTC. Encoded protein: CASTLDRSETQYF.